The next 27 T cell receptor beta chains were all read from a single sample in a study of T cell responses to AZD1222 COVID-19 vaccine. The data were produced by immunoSEQ multiplex PCR, yet TCRdb's version contains in-frame clones alone and is incomplete. The data contain about 39,000 clones, roughly 85% of them singletons. The sample was peripheral blood, taken 28 days after the second dose of the MenACWY control vaccine. These receptors were collected from an adult who received the MenACWY meningococcal vaccine as a control.

This chain links TRBV7-9 with TRBJ2-2; either TRBD1 or TRBD2 may fit D (5 bases each). CDR1 SEHNR and CDR2 FQNEAQ come from the germline V gene (reference sequence). V lost 0 bases, J lost 2 bases, and 13 bases lay in between. This CDR3 has 17 residues. CDR3 DNA sequence: TGTGCCAGCAGCTTAGCGTTTCCGGGGCGAAACACCGGGGAGCTGTTTTTT. Translation: CASSLAFPGRNTGELFF.

The chain is built from TRBV3-1 (or the pseudogene TRBV3-2) and TRBJ2-1; TRBD2 matches 7 bases. Germline lookup yields CDR1 LGHDT and CDR2 YNNKEL (reference sequence). Germline trimming cut 1 base from V and 4 bases from J; bases unmatched to any gene: 13. CDR3 length: 18 amino acids. The CDR3 spells CASSQAGAGAQEYNEQFF. The CDR3 DNA reads TGTGCCAGCAGCCAAGCTGGCGCGGGAGCCCAAGAATACAATGAGCAGTTCTTC.

V and J are TRBV27 and TRBJ1-1; D is unresolved. This CDR3 has 14 residues. Between the trimmed V and J ends, which lost 2 bases and 2 bases, there was a span of 9 bases. CDR1 is MNHEY, CDR2 SMNVEV, per germline (reference sequence). For the CDR3, the DNA is TGTGCCAGCAGTTTAAGGCAGTTTAACACTGAAGCTTTCTTT. Its translation is CASSLRQFNTEAFF.

The V call is TRBV10-1, the J call TRBJ1-2; the D gene is possibly TRBD1 (5 bases). CDR1 WNHNN and CDR2 SYGVQD come from the germline V gene (reference sequence). V was trimmed by 3 bases and J by 4 bases, leaving 9 bases between them. The CDR3 spans 13 residues. The CDR3 coding sequence is TGCGCCAGCAGTGACAGGGCGAGCTATGGCTACACCTTC. Its translation: CASSDRASYGYTF.

The chain carries TRBV5-1 and TRBJ1-1; unclear D gene. The CDR3 runs to 14 residues. CDR1 is SGHRS and CDR2 is YFSETQ in the germline V gene. Deletions cut 0 bases from V and 0 bases from J, with 6 bases between. DNA for the CDR3: TGCGCCAGCAGCTTGGAGCAAATGAACACTGAAGCTTTCTTT. Amino acids: CASSLEQMNTEAFF.

This CDR3 is CASRGGAFCEQYF. CDR3 nucleotide sequence: TGTGCCAGCAGGGGGGGGGCCTTTTGCGAGCAGTACTTC. The chain couples TRBV28 to TRBJ2-7; a weak D match, TRBD2 (7 bases). Germline assignment: CDR1 MDHEN and CDR2 SYDVKM. The CDR3 runs to 13 residues. Trimming took 6 bases from V and 6 from J, leaving 15 bases between them.

This rearrangement joins TRBV5-6 to TRBJ2-3; possibly TRBD2 for D (5 bases). The CDR3 covers 14 residues. Per the germline V gene, CDR1 is SGHDT and CDR2 is YYEEEE. The V end lost 0 bases, the J end lost 6 bases, and 11 bases lay between the germline ends. For the CDR3, the DNA is TGTGCCAGCAGCTTGGGGGCGGGCGCGGATACGCAGTATTTT. Translating it yields CASSLGAGADTQYF.

J is TRBJ2-5 and V is TRBV7-9; 9 bases are a match to TRBD2. The CDR3 has 14 residues. After removal of 7 bases from V and 1 base from J, the junction contained 4 bases not matched to a gene. The V gene's germline CDR1 is SEHNR and CDR2 FQNEAQ (reference sequence). The CDR3 here is CASTLSGSQETQYF. DNA for the CDR3: TGTGCCAGCACCCTTAGCGGGAGCCAAGAGACCCAGTACTTC.

The rearrangement uses TRBV2 and TRBJ1-1, with a tentative D call TRBD1 (6 bases). Trimming removed 7 bases at V and 6 bases at J, with 15 bases between. The V gene's germline CDR1 is SNHLY and CDR2 FYNNEI. The CDR3 totals 13 residues. Written as DNA, the CDR3 is TGTGCCAGCATATCCGAGGGGGTCGCTGAAGCTTTCTTT. Its translation is CASISEGVAEAFF.

V is TRBV5-1 and J is TRBJ2-5; D is possibly TRBD2 (6 bases). Trimming removed 1 base from V and 5 bases from J, with 12 bases in between. The CDR3 runs 14 residues. CDR1 and CDR2 from the germline V gene are SGHRS and YFSETQ. Here the CDR3 reads CASSLQRAAETQYF. In nucleotides, the CDR3 is TGCGCCAGCAGCTTGCAGCGGGCCGCGGAGACCCAGTACTTC.

The chain uses TRBV2 and TRBJ1-2; 7 nucleotides align to TRBD1. The CDR3 sequence is 14 residues long. Trimming cost V 4 bases and J 3 bases; bases outside gene matches: 5. Germline CDR1 reads SNHLY; CDR2 reads FYNNEI. The DNA for the CDR3 is TGTGCCAGCAGTGTTTTAGGGGGCGACTATGGCTACACCTTC. The encoded protein is CASSVLGGDYGYTF.

The chain joins TRBV7-9 to TRBJ1-2; D is unclear. V lost 5 bases and J 2 bases, leaving 21 bases between the germline ends. Germline-derived CDR1 and CDR2 are SEHNR and FQNEAQ (reference sequence). The CDR3 consists of 17 residues. The CDR3 loop is CASSRTIDVFSNYGYTF. Here the CDR3 DNA reads TGTGCCAGCAGCCGTACCATAGACGTCTTTTCAAACTATGGCTACACCTTC.

This clone turned up a few times. This chain joins TRBV7-3 and TRBJ2-1; 7 bases are shared with TRBD2. V shed 1 base, J shed 4 bases, and the junction held 10 bases outside the gene matches. This CDR3 region has 17 residues. Per the germline V gene, CDR1 is SGHTA and CDR2 is FQGTGA. CDR3: CASSLIPGTNKYNEQFF. The CDR3 DNA follows: TGTGCCAGCAGCTTAATTCCTGGGACTAATAAATACAATGAGCAGTTCTTC. The variable domain in full, completed from reference TRBV7-3 and TRBJ2-1, reads GAGVSQTPSNKVTEKGKYVELRCDPISGHTALYWYRQSLGQGPEFLIYFQGTGAADDSGLPNDRFFAVRPEGSVSTLKIQRTERGDSAVYLCASSLIPGTNKYNEQFFGPGTRLTVL.

This chain uses TRBV7-8 with TRBJ2-5; maybe TRBD1 (5 bases). This CDR3 has 13 residues. Germline CDR1 is SGHVS and CDR2 is FQNEAQ. Trimming took 5 bases from V and 5 from J, leaving 12 bases between them. The CDR3 reads CASSLGARETQYF. CDR3 nucleotides: TGTGCCAGCAGCCTAGGGGCCCGGGAGACCCAGTACTTC.

The J gene is TRBJ2-5, the V gene TRBV30; 9 bases fit TRBD2. CDR3 length: 13 residues. Per germline, CDR1 GTSNPN and CDR2 SVGIG (reference sequence). After removal of 8 bases from V and 0 bases from J, the junction contained 4 bases not matched to a gene. CDR3 region: CAISGSNQETQYF. The CDR3 DNA reads TGTGCCATTAGCGGGAGTAACCAAGAGACCCAGTACTTC.

The chain couples TRBV6-5 to TRBJ2-5; no clear D. Trimming pared 6 bases from V and 5 bases from J, leaving 16 bases between. Germline lookup yields CDR1 MNHEY and CDR2 SVGAGI. The CDR3 sequence is 14 residues long. The CDR3 DNA is TGTGCCAGCAGGTCCCGAAGAATCCAGGAGACCCAGTACTTC. Translating it yields CASRSRRIQETQYF.

The rearrangement links TRBV5-1 to TRBJ2-6, with 9 bases that match TRBD1. CDR1 and CDR2 from the germline V gene are SGHRS and YFSETQ. The V segment lost 4 bases and the J segment 10 bases; nucleotides outside the gene matches: 3. The CDR3 is made up of 13 amino acids. This CDR3 reads CASSTDRGNVLTF. In DNA, the CDR3 is TGCGCCAGCAGCACGGACAGGGGAAACGTCCTGACTTTC.

The rearrangement joins TRBV2 to TRBJ2-1, with D unclear. Trimming took off 6 bases at V and 0 bases at J, with 15 bases between the two ends. CDR3 size: 16 residues. CDR1 and CDR2 (germline): SNHLY, FYNNEI. This CDR3 reads CASRPAILSSYNEQFF. For the CDR3, the DNA is TGTGCCAGCAGGCCCGCGATCCTAAGCTCCTACAATGAGCAGTTCTTC. Variable domain in full (rest from reference TRBV2 and TRBJ2-1): EPEVTQTPSHQVTQMGQEVILRCVPISNHLYFYWYRQILGQKVEFLVSFYNNEISEKSEIFDDQFSVERPDGSNFTLKIRSTKLEDSAMYFCASRPAILSSYNEQFFGPGTRLTVL.

The chain combines TRBV5-1 with TRBJ1-1; no firm D call. V was pared by 2 bases and J by 9 bases, with 14 bases between. This CDR3 has 13 amino acids. Germline CDR1 reads SGHRS; CDR2 reads YFSETQ. CDR3 protein: CASSFGHETQAFF. CDR3 DNA: TGCGCCAGCAGCTTCGGTCATGAGACACAAGCTTTCTTT.

The chain has TRBV5-1 and TRBJ2-5; 13 bases are shared with TRBD2. This CDR3 is 17 amino acids long. V dropped 0 bases and J dropped 5; count of bases not matched to a gene: 7. Per germline, CDR1 SGHRS and CDR2 YFSETQ. The CDR3 region has the DNA TGCGCCAGCAGCTTGGGACTAGCGGGAGGCCCTGCGGAGACCCAGTACTTC. Protein: CASSLGLAGGPAETQYF.

The chain carries TRBV18 and TRBJ2-7; perhaps TRBD1 as D (5 bases). The V gene lost 4 bases and the J gene lost 6 bases, with 13 bases spanning the gap. Germline CDR1 and CDR2: KGHSH and LQKENI. The CDR3 length is 13 residues. The CDR3 here is CASSRGDGPEQYF. CDR3 nucleotides: TGTGCCAGCTCACGGGGCGATGGACCCGAGCAGTACTTC.

The chain uses TRBV4-1 and TRBJ2-7; D perhaps matches TRBD1 (6 bases). Trimming took 1 base from V and 6 from J, leaving 13 bases between them. The length of the CDR3 is 14 residues. Germline lookup yields CDR1 MGHRA and CDR2 YSYEKL. The CDR3 sequence: CASSQADRWIEQYF. In DNA, the CDR3 is TGCGCCAGCAGCCAAGCCGACAGGTGGATCGAGCAGTACTTC.

This clone is termed medium-sized. V and J are TRBV6-4 and TRBJ2-2; no reliable D call. The CDR3 contains 13 residues. V lost 3 bases to trimming and J lost 1 base, with 3 bases between them. The germline V gene encodes CDR1 MRHNA and CDR2 SNTAGT. The DNA for the CDR3 is TGTGCCAGCAGTGAAGGGAACACCGGGGAGCTGTTTTTT. The encoded protein is CASSEGNTGELFF.

This rearrangement joins TRBV7-9 to TRBJ2-1, with D perhaps TRBD1 (5 bases). The V and J ends lost 3 bases and 11 bases respectively, with 11 bases between them. Germline values: CDR1 SEHNR, CDR2 FQNEAQ (reference sequence). CDR3 length: 12 amino acids. The CDR3 sequence is CASSFSTVQQFF. CDR3 nucleotides: TGTGCCAGCAGCTTCTCGACAGTACAGCAGTTCTTC.

The chain couples TRBV20-1 to TRBJ1-5, with D possibly TRBD1 on 6 matching bases. The germline CDR1 and CDR2 sequences are DFQATT and SNEGSKA (reference sequence). CDR3 length: 13 residues. V lost 3 bases and J 6 bases, leaving 12 bases between the germline ends. The CDR3 nucleotides read TGCAGTGCTAGTCCCAGGGGCACTCAGCCCCAGCATTTT. Protein sequence: CSASPRGTQPQHF.

The chain carries TRBV6-1 and TRBJ2-5; unclear D gene. Deletions cut 1 base from V and 5 bases from J, with 11 bases between. The CDR3 runs 14 residues. Germline lookup yields CDR1 MNHNS and CDR2 SASEGT. The CDR3 nucleotides are TGTGCCAGCAGTGAAGTGTTAGTCTACGAGACCCAGTACTTC. This encodes CASSEVLVYETQYF.

This chain uses TRBV7-3 with TRBJ1-3, with no clear D. The germline V and J ends were trimmed by 9 bases and 9 bases, with 9 bases remaining between them. The CDR3 is 10 amino acids. Germline V gene sequence: CDR1 SGHTA, CDR2 FQGTGA. DNA of the CDR3: TGTGCCAGGTCTCTCCGCACCATATATTTT. This sequence encodes CARSLRTIYF.